This TCR beta chain was recorded in a study of blood T cell repertoires in COVID-19. Study as a whole: Material from acute and convalescent COVID-19 was sourced from the United States, Italy and Spain. PBMCs, B-cell-depleted T cells, or T cells were the source of the cDNA or gDNA that made up the material.

V lost 3 bases and J lost 3; bases outside the gene matches: 3. Germline assignment: CDR1 KGHDR and CDR2 SFDVKD. The CDR3 covers 14 residues. As processed by the authors: Reference gene primer amplification yielded estimated nucleated cell counts. Sequenced by immunoSEQ multiplex PCR; TCRdb stores in-frame clones only, minus some. Clone size and the V and J calls come from that table; the DNA yielded D and trimming. The data contain tens of thousands of clones, roughly 88% of them singletons. Sequencing used peripheral blood. This receptor was obtained from a human donor in a cohort sampled during active COVID-19. V gene TRBV24-1 combines with J gene TRBJ1-1, with 7 bases lining up with TRBD1. Written as DNA, the CDR3 is TGTGCCACCAGTGATCCCCAGGGGGACACTGAAGCTTTCTTT. Protein product: CATSDPQGDTEAFF.